The rows below give T cell receptor beta chains drawn from one sample of a study of CD8 T cells in Susac syndrome. One entry per CDR3 protein, called by TCRdb with MiXCR from the immunoSEQ multiplex PCR reads. The sample has some 120,000 distinct CDR3 sequences, around 90% seen once; the top ten hold about 0.23%. The sequenced sample consisted of CD8+ T cells from PBMCs. The receptor source for this set is a human donor with multiple sclerosis. CDR3s include the opening cysteine and the closing phenylalanine or tryptophan. Each record gives: CDR3 length, clone size, D gene, V gene, J gene, CDR3 DNA, CDR3 protein. The D gene is left open where the match is weak. Some rows have no size entry. The others give once, few or many, or a class for an expanded clone.

14	once	NA	TRBV12-3/TRBV12-4	TRBJ2-7	TGTGCCAGCAGTTTATCGCTACGGGCCTACGAGCAGTACTTC	CASSLSLRAYEQYF
14	NA	NA	TRBV19	TRBJ2-1	TGTGCCAGTAGTATGAGTCAGAGTGGGAGTGAGCAGTTCTTC	CASSMSQSGSEQFF
14	NA	TRBD1	TRBV27	TRBJ1-2	TGTGCCAGCAGTCCTCTCGACAGGGTTTATGGCTACACCTTC	CASSPLDRVYGYTF
13	NA	TRBD1	TRBV30	TRBJ2-7	TGTGCCTGCCGGGACAGGGGGATTGACGAGCAGTACTTC	CACRDRGIDEQYF
14	NA	NA	TRBV27	TRBJ1-2	TGTGCCAGCAGTTTATTCCCAGGGACAACTGGCTACACCTTC	CASSLFPGTTGYTF
16	NA	TRBD1	TRBV12-5	TRBJ1-2	TGTGCTAGTGGTTTGGGGGGGACAGGGATGTCCTATGGCTACACCTTC	CASGLGGTGMSYGYTF
12	NA	NA	TRBV20-1	TRBJ1-4	TGCAGTGCCAGGGGAAGCTTGGGTCGACTGTTTTTT	CSARGSLGRLFF
10	NA	NA	TRBV29-1	TRBJ1-5	TGCAGCGTTGGCAATCAGCCCCAGCATTTT	CSVGNQPQHF
12	few	NA	TRBV7-8	TRBJ2-7	TGTGCCAGCAGCTCCGGGGCCTACGAGCAGTACTTC	CASSSGAYEQYF
14	NA	NA	TRBV27	TRBJ2-7	TGTGCCAGCAGTTTGGCAGTTAACCCATACGAGCAGTACTTC	CASSLAVNPYEQYF
15	NA	NA	TRBV20-1	TRBJ2-2	TGCAGTGCTATCCCTCCCAGCGTGGCCACCGGGGAGCTGTTTTTT	CSAIPPSVATGELFF
11	few	NA	TRBV12-3/TRBV12-4	TRBJ2-7	TGTGCCAGCAGCCAACAGTACGAGCAGTACTTC	CASSQQYEQYF